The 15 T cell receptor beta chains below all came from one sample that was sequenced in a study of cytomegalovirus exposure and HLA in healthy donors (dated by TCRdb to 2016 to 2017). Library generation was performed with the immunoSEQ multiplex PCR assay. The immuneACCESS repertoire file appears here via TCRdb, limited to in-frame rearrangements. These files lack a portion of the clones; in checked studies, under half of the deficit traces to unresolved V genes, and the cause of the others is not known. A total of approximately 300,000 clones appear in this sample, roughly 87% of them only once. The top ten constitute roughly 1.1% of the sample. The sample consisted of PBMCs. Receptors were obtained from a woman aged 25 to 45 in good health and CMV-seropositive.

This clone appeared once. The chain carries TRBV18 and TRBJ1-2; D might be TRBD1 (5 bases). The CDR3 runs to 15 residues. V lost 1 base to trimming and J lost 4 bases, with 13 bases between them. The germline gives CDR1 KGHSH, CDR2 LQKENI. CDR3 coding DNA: TGTGCCAGCTCACCACAAGGGACGGAAATCTATGGCTACACCTTC. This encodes CASSPQGTEIYGYTF. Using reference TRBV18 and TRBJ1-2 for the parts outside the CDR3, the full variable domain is NAGVMQNPRHLVRRRGQEARLRCSPMKGHSHVYWYRQLPEEGLKFMVYLQKENIIDESGMPKERFSAEFPKEGPSILRIQQVVRGDSAAYFCASSPQGTEIYGYTFGSGTRLTVV.

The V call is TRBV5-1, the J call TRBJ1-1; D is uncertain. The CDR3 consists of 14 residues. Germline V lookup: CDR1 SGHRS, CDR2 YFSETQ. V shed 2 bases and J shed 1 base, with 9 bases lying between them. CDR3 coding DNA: TGCGCCAGCAGCTTAAATTCGGCGAACACTGAAGCTTTCTTT. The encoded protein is CASSLNSANTEAFF.

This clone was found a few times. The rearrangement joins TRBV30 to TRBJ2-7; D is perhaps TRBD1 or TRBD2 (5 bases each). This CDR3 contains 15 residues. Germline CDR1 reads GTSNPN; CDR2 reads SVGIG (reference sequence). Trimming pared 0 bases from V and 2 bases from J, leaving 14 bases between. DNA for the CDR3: TGTGCCTGGAGTGTACGGGGCGTCGTTACCTACGAGCAGTACTTC. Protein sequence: CAWSVRGVVTYEQYF.

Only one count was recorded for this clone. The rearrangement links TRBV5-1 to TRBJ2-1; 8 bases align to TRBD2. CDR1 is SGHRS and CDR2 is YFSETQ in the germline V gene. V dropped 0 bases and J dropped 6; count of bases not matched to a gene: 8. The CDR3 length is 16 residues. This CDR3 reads CASSLGAAGVGNEQFF. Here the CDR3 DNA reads TGCGCCAGCAGCTTGGGGGCAGCGGGAGTTGGCAATGAGCAGTTCTTC.

CDR3 sequence reads: CASSYSLGKTQYF. DNA for the CDR3: TGTGCCAGCTCCTACAGCCTCGGGAAGACCCAGTACTTC. The chain joins TRBV27 to TRBJ2-5; a possible D gene is TRBD2 (5 bases). CDR3 length equals 13 residues. Between the trimmed V and J ends, which lost 8 bases and 6 bases, there was a span of 16 bases. Germline assignment: CDR1 MNHEY and CDR2 SMNVEV (reference sequence).

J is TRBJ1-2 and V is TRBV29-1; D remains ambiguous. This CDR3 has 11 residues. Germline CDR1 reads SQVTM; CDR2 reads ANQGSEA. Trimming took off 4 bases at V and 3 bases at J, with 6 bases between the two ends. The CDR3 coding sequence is TGCAGCGTTGTCGGGGACTATGGCTACACCTTC. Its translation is CSVVGDYGYTF.

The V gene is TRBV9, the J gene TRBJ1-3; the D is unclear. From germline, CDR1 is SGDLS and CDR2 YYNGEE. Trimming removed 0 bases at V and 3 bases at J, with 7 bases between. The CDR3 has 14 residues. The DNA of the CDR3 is TGTGCCAGCAGCGTAGCGTCGAGTGGAAACACCATATATTTT. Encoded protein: CASSVASSGNTIYF.

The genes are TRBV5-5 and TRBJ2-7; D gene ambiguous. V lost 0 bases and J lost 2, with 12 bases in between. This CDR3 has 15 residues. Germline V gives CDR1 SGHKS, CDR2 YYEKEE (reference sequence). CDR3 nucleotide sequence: TGTGCCAGCAGCTTGGATTCTTCCAGTCCCTACGAGCAGTACTTC. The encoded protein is CASSLDSSSPYEQYF.

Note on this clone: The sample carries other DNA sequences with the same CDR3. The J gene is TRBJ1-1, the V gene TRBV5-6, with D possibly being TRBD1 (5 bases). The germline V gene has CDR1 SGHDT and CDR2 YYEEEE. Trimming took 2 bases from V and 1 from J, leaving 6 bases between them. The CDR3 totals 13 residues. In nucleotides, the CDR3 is TGTGCCAGCAGCTTTGGGGGGAACACTGAAGCTTTCTTT. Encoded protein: CASSFGGNTEAFF.

CDR3 bases: TGTGCCAGCACCTCTCCACCTTCCTACGAGCAGTACTTC. Protein: CASTSPPSYEQYF. V is TRBV6-7 and J is TRBJ2-7; D gene ambiguous. TRBV6-7 carries the ORF label, with uncertain function. CDR3 length: 13 amino acids. The germline V and J ends were trimmed by 7 bases and 1 base, with 11 bases remaining between them.

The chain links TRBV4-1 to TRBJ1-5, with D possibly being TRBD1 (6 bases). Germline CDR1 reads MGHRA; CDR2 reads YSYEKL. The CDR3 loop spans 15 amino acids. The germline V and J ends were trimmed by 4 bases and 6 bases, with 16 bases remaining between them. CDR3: CASSRIKGGGQPQHF. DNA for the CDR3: TGCGCCAGCAGCCGGATCAAGGGGGGAGGTCAGCCCCAGCATTTT.

The CDR3 sequence: CASSLGDGLNTEAFF. In DNA, the CDR3 is TGTGCCAGCAGCTTAGGGGACGGCTTGAACACTGAAGCTTTCTTT. The chain is built from TRBV7-9 and TRBJ1-1, with D perhaps TRBD1 (5 bases). Germline V gene data show CDR1 as SEHNR and CDR2 as FQNEAQ (reference sequence). The germline V and J ends were trimmed by 1 base and 0 bases, with 9 bases remaining between them. CDR3 size: 15 residues.

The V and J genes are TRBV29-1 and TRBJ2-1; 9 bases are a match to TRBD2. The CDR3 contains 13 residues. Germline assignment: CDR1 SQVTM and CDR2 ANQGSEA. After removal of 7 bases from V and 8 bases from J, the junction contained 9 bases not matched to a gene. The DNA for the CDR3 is TGCAGCGCATCCGGGACTAGCCCCCATGAGCAGTTCTTC. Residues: CSASGTSPHEQFF.

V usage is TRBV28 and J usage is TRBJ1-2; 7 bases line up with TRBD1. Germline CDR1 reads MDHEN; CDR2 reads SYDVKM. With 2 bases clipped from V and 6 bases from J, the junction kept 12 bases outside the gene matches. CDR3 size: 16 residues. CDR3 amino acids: CASSLGPETGLDGYTF. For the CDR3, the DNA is TGTGCCAGCAGTTTAGGGCCAGAGACAGGGTTGGATGGCTACACCTTC.

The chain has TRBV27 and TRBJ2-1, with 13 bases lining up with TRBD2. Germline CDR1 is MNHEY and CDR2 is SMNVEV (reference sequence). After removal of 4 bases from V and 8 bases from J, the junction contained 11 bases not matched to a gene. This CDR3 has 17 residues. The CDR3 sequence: CASSSLLAGGPRDEQFF. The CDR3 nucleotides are TGTGCCAGCAGTTCCTTACTAGCGGGAGGGCCTCGGGATGAGCAGTTCTTC.